These 9 T cell receptor beta chains share one sample of origin, sequenced in a study of blood T cell repertoires in COVID-19. Assay used: immunoSEQ multiplex PCR; TCRdb lists only in-frame clones, some missing. Of roughly 92,000 clones listed, 90% were seen once; the top ten hold 4.3%. Sequencing was done on a sample of peripheral blood. The receptors stem from a woman older than 75 with active or convalescent COVID-19.

The chain has TRBV7-2 and TRBJ2-2; TRBD2 matches at 11 bases. Germline values: CDR1 SGHTA, CDR2 FQGNSA. V gave up 10 bases and J gave up 1 base; unmatched junction bases: 2. This CDR3 is 14 amino acids long. The CDR3 region has the DNA TGTGCCAAAGGGACTAGCGGGAACACCGGGGAGCTGTTTTTT. As protein: CAKGTSGNTGELFF.

V and J are TRBV7-9 and TRBJ2-7; TRBD1 is a possible D gene (6 bases). The CDR3 has 12 residues. The V and J ends lost 2 bases and 5 bases respectively, with 7 bases between them. Germline CDR1 SEHNR, CDR2 FQNEAQ (reference sequence). CDR3: CASSLSGDEQYF. The CDR3 DNA reads TGTGCCAGCAGCTTATCAGGGGACGAGCAGTACTTC. Filled out from reference TRBV7-9 and TRBJ2-7, the complete variable domain reads DTGVSQNPRHKITKRGQNVTFRCDPISEHNRLYWYRQTLGQGPEFLTYFQNEAQLEKSRLLSDRFSAERPKGSFSTLEIQRTEQGDSAMYLCASSLSGDEQYFGPGTRLTVT.

The V and J genes are TRBV7-8 and TRBJ1-1, with a weak D call TRBD1 (5 bases). Germline loops: CDR1 SGHVS, CDR2 FQNEAQ. Trimming removed 1 base at V and 4 bases at J, with 13 bases between. The CDR3 runs 15 residues. The CDR3 sequence: CASSLGEGWGTEAFF. For the CDR3, the DNA is TGTGCCAGCAGCTTAGGGGAGGGGTGGGGCACTGAAGCTTTCTTT.

The chain combines TRBV7-8 with TRBJ2-3, with D maybe TRBD2 (7 bases). The germline V gene encodes CDR1 SGHVS and CDR2 FQNEAQ. V shed 5 bases and J shed 4 bases, with 13 bases lying between them. The CDR3 extends over 14 amino acids. The DNA for the CDR3 is TGTGCCAGCAGCAGGGGGGCGGGAGCAGATACGCAGTATTTT. This codes for CASSRGAGADTQYF.

The chain carries TRBV6-2 or TRBV6-3 and TRBJ2-3, with a tentative D call TRBD2 (6 bases). The germline CDR1 and CDR2 sequences are MNHEY and SVGEGT. Trimming removed 2 bases at V and 2 bases at J, with 11 bases between. The CDR3 is made up of 15 amino acids. CDR3 region: CASSYGRLDTDTQYF. The CDR3 coding sequence is TGTGCCAGCAGTTACGGACGACTAGACACAGATACGCAGTATTTT.

The genes are TRBV6-2 or TRBV6-3 and TRBJ2-2; weak D call: TRBD2 (5 bases). Germline CDR1 is MNHEY and CDR2 is SVGEGT. V lost 6 bases, J lost 2 bases, and 13 bases lay in between. This CDR3 is 15 amino acids long. DNA of the CDR3: TGTGCCAGCAGCCCCTTCGGGGTAAACACCGGGGAGCTGTTTTTT. It yields the protein CASSPFGVNTGELFF.

The chain couples TRBV27 to TRBJ1-4, with 10 bases identical to TRBD1. V lost 4 bases, J lost 5 bases, and 4 bases stayed unmatched. The germline CDR1 and CDR2 sequences are MNHEY and SMNVEV (reference sequence). This CDR3 is built from 15 residues. CDR3 residues: CASSSWTGGNEKLFF. As DNA, the CDR3 is TGTGCCAGCAGTTCTTGGACAGGGGGGAATGAAAAACTGTTTTTT.

This sequence joins TRBV6-6 and TRBJ2-7; D might be TRBD2 (6 bases). Trimming shortened V by 4 bases and J by 5 bases, and 15 bases separated the two germline ends. The CDR3 has 14 amino acids. The germline V gene encodes CDR1 MNHNY and CDR2 SVGAGI (reference sequence). The CDR3 loop reads CASSSDGSTNEQYF. CDR3 nucleotide sequence: TGTGCCAGCAGTTCCGACGGGAGTACAAACGAGCAGTACTTC.

The rearrangement uses TRBV5-4 and TRBJ1-1, with 9 bases lining up with TRBD1. This CDR3 spans 14 amino acids. Losses at the gene ends were 4 bases for V and 10 bases for J; bases not matched to a gene: 11. CDR1 and CDR2 from the germline V gene are SGHNT and YYREEE (reference sequence). The CDR3 region has the DNA TGTGCCAGCAGCGCTAGCTTACAGGGGGCTGGAGCTTTCTTT. It encodes CASSASLQGAGAFF.